The following is a T cell receptor beta chain sequence with its context. Germline V gives CDR1 MNHEY, CDR2 SVGAGI. The CDR3 length is 13 residues. Between the trimmed V and J ends, which lost 10 bases and 8 bases, there was a span of 20 bases. This entry is derived from a study of blood T cell repertoires in COVID-19. Study context: Acute and convalescent COVID-19 samples came from the United States, Italy and Spain.

Followed over time, Seattle patients had been enrolled while infection was active. Measured with immunoSEQ multiplex PCR; TCRdb has only the in-frame clones, and not every one. The data hold roughly 200,000 clones, with approximately 87% observed a single time. The V gene is TRBV6-5, the J gene TRBJ1-2; D is uncertain. Sequenced material: peripheral blood. The receptor was derived from a person aged 70 to 80 with COVID-19, enrolled during active disease. Here the CDR3 reads CATHDGELRGYTF. For the CDR3, the DNA is TGTGCCACACACGACGGGGAGTTGAGGGGCTACACCTTC.